The clone carrying this T cell receptor (beta chain) was recorded once. The sample originates from a study of cytomegalovirus exposure and HLA in healthy donors. The PCR was carried out with 60 Vbeta primers and 13 Jbeta primers. The table came from immunoSEQ multiplex PCR; TCRdb's copy has only in-frame clones and leaves some out. The sample consists of more than 95,000 clones, 81% of them appearing once. With 2 bases removed from V and 7 bases from J, the gap between germline ends came to 15 bases. Germline CDR1 and CDR2: LNHDA and SQIVND (reference sequence). The CDR3 extends over 15 amino acids. The clonotype comes from a woman aged 30 to 39 in good health and CMV-seronegative. Material: PBMCs. The genes are TRBV19 and TRBJ2-1; D is ambiguous. The CDR3 region is CASSITTTPSNEQFF. The CDR3 region has the DNA TGTGCCAGTAGTATAACCACTACCCCGTCTAATGAGCAGTTCTTC. The full variable domain, with the rest looked up from reference TRBV19 and TRBJ2-1, is DGGITQSPKYLFRKEGQNVTLSCEQNLNHDAMYWYRQDPGQGLRLIYYSQIVNDFQKGDIAEGYSVSREKKESFPLTVTSAQKNPTAFYLCASSITTTPSNEQFFGPGTRLTVL.